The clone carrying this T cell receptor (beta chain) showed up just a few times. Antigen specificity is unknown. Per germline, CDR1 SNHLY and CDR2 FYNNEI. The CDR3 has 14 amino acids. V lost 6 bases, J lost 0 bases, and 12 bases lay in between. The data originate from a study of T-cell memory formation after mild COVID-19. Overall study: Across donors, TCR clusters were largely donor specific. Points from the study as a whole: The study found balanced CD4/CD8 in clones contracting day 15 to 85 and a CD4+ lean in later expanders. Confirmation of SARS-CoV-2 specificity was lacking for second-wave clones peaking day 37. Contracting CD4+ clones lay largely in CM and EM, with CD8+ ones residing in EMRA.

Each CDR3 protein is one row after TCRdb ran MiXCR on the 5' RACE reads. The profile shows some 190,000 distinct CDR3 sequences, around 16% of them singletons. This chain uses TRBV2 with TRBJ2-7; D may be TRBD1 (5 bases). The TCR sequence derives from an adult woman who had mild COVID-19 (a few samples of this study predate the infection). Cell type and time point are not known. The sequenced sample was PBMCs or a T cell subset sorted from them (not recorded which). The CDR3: CASRDTKISYEQYF. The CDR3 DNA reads TGTGCCAGCAGGGACACGAAGATCTCCTACGAGCAGTACTTC.